This T cell receptor (beta chain) was sequenced during a study of T cell responses to AZD1222 COVID-19 vaccine. The study, taken as a whole, reports: Spike-specific TCR breadth and depth both grew after two AZD1222 doses.

Comment on this clone: Antigen unknown.

Measured with immunoSEQ multiplex PCR; TCRdb has only the in-frame clones, and not every one. Altogether fewer than 180,000 clones are present, 75% to 95% being singletons, with the ten largest covering more than 3%. The CDR3 contains 16 residues. Germline assignment: CDR1 SNHLY and CDR2 FYNNEI. Trimming removed 1 base from V and 6 bases from J; junction bases left unmatched: 6. The rearrangement uses TRBV2 and TRBJ2-1; 10 positions agree with TRBD2. This clonotype was sampled from an adult who received the AZD1222 COVID-19 vaccine. The source material was peripheral blood, sampled 28 days after the second AZD1222 dose. For the CDR3, the DNA is TGTGCCAGCAGTGAAGACCCTAGCGGGAGTAGCAATGAGCAGTTCTTC. It yields the protein CASSEDPSGSSNEQFF. The complete variable domain, with remaining parts taken from reference TRBV2 and TRBJ2-1, reads EPEVTQTPSHQVTQMGQEVILRCVPISNHLYFYWYRQILGQKVEFLVSFYNNEISEKSEIFDDQFSVERPDGSNFTLKIRSTKLEDSAMYFCASSEDPSGSSNEQFFGPGTRLTVL.